These 13 T cell receptor beta chains came from one sample sequenced in a study of molecular identifiers for immune sequencing clone quantification. TCRdb itself ran the PCR reads through MiXCR, one entry per CDR3 protein. The sample shows about 320,000 distinct CDR3 sequences, 20% to 25% of them seen only once. What was sequenced was naive CD8+ T cells from blood, with Jurkat cell RNA spiked in. Subset denoted: FACS-sorted CD8+CD4-CCR7+CD45RA+ naive T cells. Receptors originate from a human donor in good health. Some libraries in this study had Jurkat cell RNA spiked in.

The V and J genes are TRBV12-5 and TRBJ2-3; D is uncertain. In germline, CDR1 is LGHNT, CDR2 FRNRAP. The CDR3 totals 15 residues. V was clipped by 0 bases and J by 4 bases, with 11 bases between them. CDR3 sequence reads: CASGLVLSNADTQYF. The CDR3, as DNA: TGTGCTAGTGGTTTGGTACTGTCCAACGCAGATACGCAGTATTTT.

This chain uses TRBV3-1 with TRBJ1-2, with TRBD1 matching 9 bases. CDR1 and CDR2 (germline): LGHDT, YNNKEL (reference sequence). This CDR3 has 17 residues. The trim removed 1 base at V and 5 bases at J, leaving 11 bases unmatched. CDR3 protein: CASSQGSGTGNWYGYTF. The CDR3 DNA reads as TGTGCCAGCAGCCAAGGATCCGGGACAGGGAATTGGTATGGCTACACCTTC.

This clonotype was recorded a few times. The CDR3 DNA follows: TGTGCTAGTGGTTTGTTTCGACTCCATGGCTACACCTTC. Amino acids: CASGLFRLHGYTF. The chain employs TRBV12-5 and TRBJ1-2; no definite D call. CDR1 and CDR2 from the germline V gene are LGHNT and FRNRAP. Trimming removed 2 bases from V and 6 bases from J, with 10 bases in between. This CDR3 region has 13 residues.

The table lists this clonotype with many counts. The chain couples TRBV29-1 to TRBJ1-5, with D unresolved. This CDR3 is 13 amino acids long. V lost 2 bases to trimming and J lost 3 bases, with 8 bases between them. Looked up from germline, CDR1 is SQVTM and CDR2 is ANQGSEA. The CDR3 sequence: CSVELGDNQPQHF. CDR3 nucleotide sequence: TGCAGCGTTGAACTCGGCGACAATCAGCCCCAGCATTTT.

This clonotype was seen ten or more times. V and J are TRBV28 and TRBJ1-1; 8 bases agree with TRBD1. CDR1 and CDR2 (germline): MDHEN, SYDVKM. The CDR3 runs to 13 residues. V lost 1 base to trimming and J lost 11 bases; unmatched junction nucleotides: 6. The CDR3 DNA reads as TGTGCCAGCAGTTTATTACAGGGGGTTGGGGCTTTCTTT. This encodes CASSLLQGVGAFF.

V and J are TRBV7-6 and TRBJ2-2, with no clear D. The CDR3 has 15 amino acids. CDR1 and CDR2 from the germline V gene are SGHVS and FNYEAQ. Trimming removed 5 bases at V and 3 bases at J, with 13 bases between. The CDR3, as DNA: TGTGCCAGCAGCCGAATAGGGCAACACACCGGGGAGCTGTTTTTT. Translated, it gives CASSRIGQHTGELFF.

As regards this clonotype: Just one base apart from a much larger clone, this may be a read error. The chain links TRBV4-1 to TRBJ1-1, with D possibly TRBD1 on 5 matching bases. The V gene's germline CDR1 is MGHRA and CDR2 YSYEKL. Trimming removed 2 bases from V and 7 bases from J, with 14 bases in between. The CDR3 is 14 amino acids. The CDR3: CASSQSGASFEAFF. In DNA form, the CDR3 reads TGCGCCAGCAGCCAATCCGGGGCTTCGTTTGAAGCTTTCTTT.

The chain combines TRBV30 with TRBJ1-5; TRBD1 is a possible D gene (5 bases). The germline CDR1 and CDR2 sequences are GTSNPN and SVGIG (reference sequence). The CDR3 sequence is 15 residues long. Trimming took 2 bases from V and 6 from J, leaving 17 bases between them. CDR3 DNA: TGTGCCTGGAGTCAGGGTACATTTAATTTTCAGCCCCAGCATTTT. It yields the protein CAWSQGTFNFQPQHF.

The chain uses TRBV11-2 and TRBJ2-1, with a weak D call TRBD1 (6 bases). V lost 4 bases to trimming and J lost 7 bases, with 17 bases between them. The CDR3 consists of 15 residues. Germline-derived CDR1 and CDR2 are SGHAT and FQNNGV. Here the CDR3 reads CASSSPSTGWNEQFF. The CDR3 nucleotides are TGTGCCAGCAGCTCCCCCTCCACAGGGTGGAATGAGCAGTTCTTC. Full variable domain (outside the CDR3, taken from reference TRBV11-2 and TRBJ2-1): EAGVAQSPRYKIIEKRQSVAFWCNPISGHATLYWYQQILGQGPKLLIQFQNNGVVDDSQLPKDRFSAERLKGVDSTLKIQPAKLEDSAVYLCASSSPSTGWNEQFFGPGTRLTVL.

This clonotype has only one observation. A read error may be the cause here, since a much bigger clone is one base away. The CDR3 DNA follows: TGCGCCAGCAGCCAGGACTGCAGCAATCAGCCCCAGCATTTT. This codes for CASSQDCSNQPQHF. The V call is TRBV4-3, the J call TRBJ1-5; D is ambiguous. Trimming took 3 bases from V and 1 from J, leaving 7 bases between them. The CDR3 spans 14 residues. Per germline, CDR1 LGHNA and CDR2 YSLEER.

In this sample, this clonotype turned up many times. The J gene is TRBJ2-1, the V gene TRBV7-9; TRBD1 might be the D (6 bases). The CDR3 contains 12 residues. Looked up from germline, CDR1 is SEHNR and CDR2 is FQNEAQ (reference sequence). V lost 7 bases and J 6 bases, leaving 10 bases between the germline ends. CDR3 region: CASTRTVNEQFF. As DNA, the CDR3 is TGTGCCAGCACCAGGACAGTCAATGAGCAGTTCTTC.

There are many counts of this clonotype. The rearrangement links TRBV19 to TRBJ1-5; maybe TRBD1 (5 bases). Germline CDR1 LNHDA, CDR2 SQIVND (reference sequence). V lost 6 bases to trimming and J lost 1 base, with 13 bases between them. The CDR3 is 15 amino acids. CDR3 bases: TGTGCCAGTAGGATCCGGGACGGGAGCAATCAGCCCCAGCATTTT. Amino acid sequence: CASRIRDGSNQPQHF.

There are many counts of this clonotype. The chain employs TRBV6-6 and TRBJ2-7; D ambiguous. CDR3 size: 15 residues. The germline CDR1 and CDR2 sequences are MNHNY and SVGAGI (reference sequence). Trimming cost V 4 bases and J 6 bases, with 19 bases left between them. CDR3 sequence reads: CASSLWVSQGAEQYF. The CDR3 region has the DNA TGTGCCAGCAGTTTATGGGTCTCCCAAGGAGCCGAGCAGTACTTC.